The 30 T cell receptor beta chains listed next were all sequenced from one sample in a study of blood T cell repertoires in COVID-19 (dated by TCRdb to about 2020). Libraries were constructed by the immunoSEQ multiplex PCR assay. TCRdb limited this immuneACCESS table to in-frame rearrangements with V and J called. A share of clones is missing; checked studies link under half to unresolved V genes, and the rest is unexplained. A total of tens of thousands of clones appear in this sample, around nine tenths of them only once. Jointly, the top ten make up about 3.2% of the sample. Sample: peripheral blood. The receptors were gathered from a woman between 70 and 85 years old with acute or convalescent COVID-19.

The V and J genes are TRBV5-1 and TRBJ2-1; D remains ambiguous. CDR3 length equals 15 residues. CDR1 SGHRS and CDR2 YFSETQ come from the germline V gene. Between the trimmed V and J ends, which lost 0 bases and 2 bases, there was a span of 9 bases. CDR3: CASSLETKTYNEQFF. As DNA, the CDR3 is TGCGCCAGCAGCTTGGAGACAAAGACCTACAATGAGCAGTTCTTC.

V is TRBV6-1 and J is TRBJ1-1; D uncertain. V was trimmed by 3 bases and J by 5 bases, leaving 7 bases between them. The CDR3 contains 12 residues. The germline V gene has CDR1 MNHNS and CDR2 SASEGT. The CDR3 region is CASSDLRTEAFF. The CDR3 bases are TGTGCCAGCAGTGATTTGAGGACTGAAGCTTTCTTT.

The V and J genes are TRBV6-6 and TRBJ1-4, with unresolved D. CDR3 length: 12 amino acids. Germline V gives CDR1 MNHNY, CDR2 SVGAGI (reference sequence). V shed 6 bases and J shed 8 bases, with 10 bases lying between them. This CDR3 is CASSNTGEKLFF. In DNA, the CDR3 is TGTGCCAGCAGCAATACCGGGGAAAAACTGTTTTTT.

The chain links TRBV5-4 to TRBJ1-2; the match to TRBD1 covers 7 bases. Germline CDR1 and CDR2: SGHNT and YYREEE (reference sequence). Trimming removed 4 bases from V and 0 bases from J; junction bases left unmatched: 12. The CDR3 loop spans 17 amino acids. CDR3 loop: CASSPIHRGTANYGYTF. The CDR3 region has the DNA TGTGCCAGCAGCCCCATACACCGAGGGACAGCTAACTATGGCTACACCTTC.

This clone was detected only a few times. The J gene is TRBJ1-1, the V gene TRBV3-1 (or the pseudogene TRBV3-2); 7 positions match TRBD1. CDR3 length: 15 residues. With 1 base clipped from V and 3 bases from J, the junction kept 5 bases outside the gene matches. Germline V gene sequence: CDR1 LGHDT, CDR2 YNNKEL (reference sequence). CDR3 in amino acids: CASSQGDRLYTEAFF. The CDR3 region has the DNA TGTGCCAGCAGCCAAGGGGACAGATTATACACTGAAGCTTTCTTT.

In this sample, this clone turned up a few times. The CDR3 DNA reads as TGTGCCAGCAGCTTGGGCCTAGCGGCCTCCTACGAGCAGTACTTC. Translated, it gives CASSLGLAASYEQYF. V is TRBV5-4 and J is TRBJ2-7, with 7 bases that match TRBD2. Germline V gene lookup returns CDR1 SGHNT and CDR2 YYREEE (reference sequence). With V trimmed by 0 bases and J by 0 bases, 3 bases remained unmatched. The CDR3 is 15 amino acids.

The chain links TRBV6-5 to TRBJ2-5, with D unclear. CDR1 is MNHEY, CDR2 SVGAGI, per germline. The CDR3 covers 13 residues. V was pared by 4 bases and J by 1 base, with 7 bases between. The CDR3 DNA sequence: TGTGCCAGCAGTTCGTATTTCCAAGAGACCCAGTACTTC. Its translation: CASSSYFQETQYF.

The chain has TRBV19 and TRBJ1-2, with 8 bases lining up with TRBD1. The V gene's germline CDR1 is LNHDA and CDR2 SQIVND (reference sequence). This CDR3 comprises 17 residues. V dropped 7 bases and J dropped 0; count of bases not matched to a gene: 13. CDR3: CASKSRASDRANYGYTF. DNA for the CDR3: TGTGCCAGTAAGTCCCGGGCTTCGGACAGGGCTAACTATGGCTACACCTTC.

The rearrangement joins TRBV19 to TRBJ2-1, with a tentative D call TRBD2 (5 bases). The CDR3 length is 16 residues. In germline, CDR1 is LNHDA, CDR2 SQIVND (reference sequence). Trimming shortened V by 3 bases and J by 7 bases, and 19 bases separated the two germline ends. CDR3 bases: TGTGCCAGTAGTATTCGGGGATTACTCGGATCGAATGAGCAGTTCTTC. Translated: CASSIRGLLGSNEQFF.

This chain joins TRBV30 and TRBJ1-4; D may be TRBD1 (6 bases). Germline-derived CDR1 and CDR2 are GTSNPN and SVGIG (reference sequence). This CDR3 comprises 16 residues. Trimming cost V 2 bases and J 0 bases, with 13 bases left between them. CDR3 DNA sequence: TGTGCCTGGAGTCGGGGACAACAAGCAACTAATGAAAAACTGTTTTTT. It specifies CAWSRGQQATNEKLFF.

J is TRBJ2-7 and V is TRBV18; 8 bases map to TRBD1. Germline CDR1 is KGHSH and CDR2 is LQKENI. CDR3 length: 15 amino acids. V lost 4 bases to trimming and J lost 7 bases; unmatched junction nucleotides: 12. CDR3 DNA sequence: TGTGCCAGCTCACAAAGACAGGGGACAATGGGAGAGCAGTACTTC. Residues: CASSQRQGTMGEQYF.

In its sample, this clone was seen a few times. The chain has TRBV19 and TRBJ1-1; 7 bases line up with TRBD1. V lost 4 bases and J lost 1; bases outside the gene matches: 12. This CDR3 has 17 residues. Germline CDR1 LNHDA, CDR2 SQIVND (reference sequence). DNA of the CDR3: TGTGCCAGTAGTACGCGACGCCTACAGGGGACGAACACTGAAGCTTTCTTT. Amino acid sequence: CASSTRRLQGTNTEAFF.

The rearrangement joins TRBV7-8 to TRBJ2-4, with a possible D match to TRBD2 (7 bases). The V end lost 4 bases, the J end lost 3 bases, and 16 bases lay between the germline ends. Germline loops: CDR1 SGHVS, CDR2 FQNEAQ. The length of the CDR3 is 16 residues. The CDR3 bases are TGTGCCAGCAGCTCATTCGGGGGGCTCGGCAAAAACATTCAGTACTTC. It specifies CASSSFGGLGKNIQYF.

The chain employs TRBV6-2 or TRBV6-3 and TRBJ1-2; TRBD1 matches 8 bases. Germline CDR1 and CDR2: MNHEY and SVGEGT. V gave up 4 bases and J gave up 8 bases; unmatched junction bases: 9. This CDR3 contains 14 residues. The CDR3 coding sequence is TGTGCCAGCAGTTCGACGGGACAGGTCACCGGCTACACCTTC. Translated, it gives CASSSTGQVTGYTF.

This chain links TRBV7-2 with TRBJ2-2, with D possibly matching TRBD1 (6 bases). CDR1 SGHTA and CDR2 FQGNSA come from the germline V gene. V was shortened by 4 bases and J by 4 bases, with 10 bases between the two germline ends. This CDR3 comprises 14 residues. The CDR3 DNA reads as TGTGCCAGCAGCTCCGGACAGAGCACCGGGGAGCTGTTTTTT. It encodes CASSSGQSTGELFF.

The J gene is TRBJ1-2, the V gene TRBV7-6, with TRBD1 identical over 9 bases. V lost 6 bases to trimming and J lost 7 bases; unmatched junction nucleotides: 9. The CDR3 consists of 14 residues. In germline, CDR1 is SGHVS, CDR2 FNYEAQ. Here the CDR3 DNA reads TGTGCCAGCAGTCCCGGGACAGGGTCGGGTGGCTACACCTTC. Protein product: CASSPGTGSGGYTF.

J is TRBJ2-3 and V is TRBV3-1 (or the pseudogene TRBV3-2); 10 positions agree with TRBD2. Germline trimming cut 8 bases from V and 2 bases from J; bases unmatched to any gene: 10. CDR3 length: 16 residues. The V gene's germline CDR1 is LGHDT and CDR2 YNNKEL (reference sequence). The CDR3 bases are TGTGCCAGCTCAGCGGGAGGGCCCCAAATCACAGATACGCAGTATTTT. This codes for CASSAGGPQITDTQYF.

The V and J genes are TRBV4-1 and TRBJ2-7; 12 bases match TRBD2. The CDR3 is 16 amino acids. Unmatched junction bases numbered 7, after V lost 1 base and J lost 6 bases. Germline CDR1 and CDR2: MGHRA and YSYEKL. CDR3 nucleotides: TGCGCCAGCAGCCAAGTTAGTTCACTAGCGGGAGGCGAGCAGTACTTC. This encodes CASSQVSSLAGGEQYF.

This clone was picked up one time. This sequence joins TRBV2 and TRBJ2-1; 7 positions match TRBD1. Trimming at V came to 0 bases and at J to 2 bases, leaving 7 bases not matched to a gene. The germline gives CDR1 SNHLY, CDR2 FYNNEI. The CDR3 is made up of 17 amino acids. DNA for the CDR3: TGTGCCAGCAGTGAAGCCCCACAGGGGCCGACCTACAATGAGCAGTTCTTC. Translating it yields CASSEAPQGPTYNEQFF.

This clone was picked up one time. This chain joins TRBV28 and TRBJ2-1; a possible D gene is TRBD2 (6 bases). The CDR3 covers 16 residues. The germline V gene has CDR1 MDHEN and CDR2 SYDVKM. Trimming removed 5 bases at V and 7 bases at J, with 21 bases between. The CDR3 DNA reads as TGTGCCAGCAGTCCACCCGCGGGACTCGGTGGGAATGAGCAGTTCTTC. Encoded protein: CASSPPAGLGGNEQFF.

Points on this clone: The same CDR3 can be traced to other DNA sequences in this sample. The chain links TRBV5-1 to TRBJ2-3; TRBD2 matches 7 bases. V lost 0 bases and J lost 5; bases outside the gene matches: 6. The CDR3 consists of 15 residues. Looked up from germline, CDR1 is SGHRS and CDR2 is YFSETQ. As DNA, the CDR3 is TGCGCCAGCAGCTTGGTGGGGGGGAGAGGAGATACGCAGTATTTT. Protein: CASSLVGGRGDTQYF.

The J gene is TRBJ2-3, the V gene TRBV5-4; D not resolved. V shed 0 bases and J shed 6 bases, with 11 bases lying between them. Germline loops: CDR1 SGHNT, CDR2 YYREEE (reference sequence). CDR3 length equals 14 residues. CDR3 DNA: TGTGCCAGCAGCTTGGTCTTCGCGGCCGATACGCAGTATTTT. Its translation: CASSLVFAADTQYF.

The chain recombines TRBV5-6 with TRBJ1-1; no firm D call. The CDR3 spans 18 residues. Germline V CDR1 and CDR2: SGHDT, YYEEEE. Trimming pared 3 bases from V and 3 bases from J, leaving 24 bases between. CDR3 DNA: TGTGCCAGCAGCTCATACCGCTATGACTCAAACGATGACACTGAAGCTTTCTTT. Its protein is CASSSYRYDSNDDTEAFF. Full variable domain (remainder filled in from reference TRBV5-6 and TRBJ1-1): DAGVTQSPTHLIKTRGQQVTLRCSPKSGHDTVSWYQQALGQGPQFIFQYYEEEERQRGNFPDRFSGHQFPNYSSELNVNALLLGDSALYLCASSSYRYDSNDDTEAFFGQGTRLTVV.

This rearrangement joins TRBV2 to TRBJ1-5, with 7 nucleotides matching TRBD1. Germline values: CDR1 SNHLY, CDR2 FYNNEI. V lost 5 bases to trimming and J lost 5 bases; unmatched junction nucleotides: 6. The CDR3 consists of 14 residues. The CDR3 DNA reads as TGTGCCAGCAGTCCGGGACAGCGATATCAGCCCCAGCATTTT. This sequence encodes CASSPGQRYQPQHF.

V gene TRBV9 combines with J gene TRBJ2-1, with TRBD2 identical over 13 bases. Germline V gives CDR1 SGDLS, CDR2 YYNGEE. The CDR3 is 18 residues long. Trimming removed 1 base from V and 10 bases from J; junction bases left unmatched: 14. The CDR3 here is CASSVRTVWTSGSQEQFF. The CDR3 DNA is TGTGCCAGCAGCGTACGGACAGTTTGGACTAGCGGGAGTCAGGAGCAGTTCTTC.

The chain uses TRBV18 and TRBJ2-1, with TRBD2 matching over 10 bases. Germline values: CDR1 KGHSH, CDR2 LQKENI. This CDR3 contains 16 residues. The V gene end was trimmed by 5 bases and the J gene end by 4 bases; junction bases not matched to a gene: 8. CDR3 in amino acids: CASSSISSGSYNEQFF. The CDR3 DNA reads TGTGCCAGCTCATCGATCTCTAGCGGGAGTTACAATGAGCAGTTCTTC.

V is TRBV12-3 or TRBV12-4 and J is TRBJ1-2; 8 positions match TRBD1. J was trimmed by 7 bases and V by 5 bases; bases with no gene match: 3. The CDR3 is 12 residues long. The CDR3 region is CASSKDRAGYTF. As DNA, the CDR3 is TGTGCCAGCAGTAAGGACAGGGCTGGCTACACCTTC.

This chain uses TRBV27 with TRBJ1-5, with D possibly being TRBD1 (5 bases). V was shortened by 5 bases and J by 7 bases, with 9 bases between the two germline ends. The V gene's germline CDR1 is MNHEY and CDR2 SMNVEV (reference sequence). The CDR3 spans 12 residues. CDR3: CASSQRGQPQHF. In DNA, the CDR3 is TGTGCCAGCAGTCAACGGGGGCAGCCCCAGCATTTT.

The CDR3 nucleotides read TGTGCCAGCAGTGAAGCGGGACTAGCTGGGAGGGTCTATGAGCAGTTCTTC. This encodes CASSEAGLAGRVYEQFF. This chain links TRBV6-1 with TRBJ2-1, with 9 bases matching TRBD2. The CDR3 totals 17 residues. V shed 0 bases and J 8 bases; nucleotides not matched to a gene: 11. Germline CDR1 reads MNHNS; CDR2 reads SASEGT.

The chain employs TRBV10-3 and TRBJ1-1; D is unclear. Trimming took off 3 bases at V and 1 base at J, with 12 bases between the two ends. The CDR3 sequence is 15 residues long. Germline-derived CDR1 and CDR2 are ENHRY and SYGVKD. The DNA for the CDR3 is TGTGCCATCAGTGATAGAGGTGCAAAGAACACTGAAGCTTTCTTT. This sequence encodes CAISDRGAKNTEAFF.